The 29 T cell receptor beta chains below were found in one sample sequenced in a study of high-grade serous ovarian cancer treatment subgroups. Only in-frame clones appear in the TCRdb table, and some are missing; sequencing was by immunoSEQ multiplex PCR. The table has around 30,000 clones, 84% seen once. Tumor samples were obtained before definitive surgery or chemotherapy. The sample comprised tumor tissue. The receptor source for this set is a human donor with high-grade serous ovarian cancer.

The chain links TRBV10-3 to TRBJ2-1; D possibly uses TRBD1 or TRBD2 (5 bases each). The V end lost 6 bases, the J end lost 4 bases, and 16 bases lay between the germline ends. The CDR3 has 15 amino acids. CDR1 ENHRY and CDR2 SYGVKD come from the germline V gene. DNA for the CDR3: TGTGCCATCAGGAGAACCGCAGGGAGTTACAATGAGCAGTTCTTC. Translated, it gives CAIRRTAGSYNEQFF.

The CDR3 here is CAWRPTGRWTEAFF. CDR3 bases: TGTGCCTGGAGACCCACAGGGCGTTGGACTGAAGCTTTCTTT. The rearrangement uses TRBV30 and TRBJ1-1; maybe TRBD1 (6 bases). Trimming took off 3 bases at V and 5 bases at J, with 16 bases between the two ends. The CDR3 is 14 residues long. The germline CDR1 and CDR2 sequences are GTSNPN and SVGIG (reference sequence).

The chain combines TRBV15 with TRBJ2-7; D gene unclear. Looked up from germline, CDR1 is LNHNV and CDR2 is YYDKDF (reference sequence). Trimming took 5 bases from V and 6 from J, leaving 11 bases between them. This CDR3 spans 12 amino acids. The CDR3, as DNA: TGTGCCACCAGCCCAATCCACCGCGAGCAGTACTTC. This codes for CATSPIHREQYF.

This clone came up once. V usage is TRBV5-1 and J usage is TRBJ2-7; possibly TRBD2 for D (6 bases). This CDR3 has 14 residues. Trimming removed 0 bases at V and 6 bases at J, with 13 bases between. Looked up from germline, CDR1 is SGHRS and CDR2 is YFSETQ. CDR3: CASSLGGAGREQYF. The DNA of the CDR3 is TGCGCCAGCAGCTTGGGCGGGGCCGGTCGCGAGCAGTACTTC.

The genes are TRBV5-1 and TRBJ2-6, with D possibly being TRBD2 (9 bases). The CDR3 is 18 amino acids. With 4 bases removed from V and 0 bases from J, the gap between germline ends came to 17 bases. Germline V gene data show CDR1 as SGHRS and CDR2 as YFSETQ. The chain's CDR3 is CASSRGGDRISGANVLTF. The CDR3, as DNA: TGCGCCAGCAGCCGCGGGGGGGACAGGATCTCTGGGGCCAACGTCCTGACTTTC.

The chain has TRBV19 and TRBJ1-4; 9 nucleotides align to TRBD1. Losses at the gene ends were 4 bases for V and 8 bases for J; bases not matched to a gene: 11. The CDR3 spans 16 residues. Germline V gene lookup returns CDR1 LNHDA and CDR2 SQIVND (reference sequence). The CDR3 reads CASSNNAGTGHEKLFF. The DNA for the CDR3 is TGTGCCAGTAGTAACAACGCCGGGACAGGGCACGAAAAACTGTTTTTT.

J is TRBJ1-1 and V is TRBV12-5; 8 bases are a match to TRBD1. V gave up 1 base and J gave up 3 bases; unmatched junction bases: 7. Germline V lookup: CDR1 LGHNT, CDR2 FRNRAP. The CDR3 is 16 residues long. The CDR3 nucleotides read TGTGCTAGTGGTTTGGCGACAGGGGAAGGGGACACTGAAGCTTTCTTT. Amino acids: CASGLATGEGDTEAFF.

This clone is a singleton in its sample. The chain carries TRBV7-8 and TRBJ2-1; D might be TRBD1 (6 bases). The CDR3 has 19 residues. Trimming pared 3 bases from V and 10 bases from J, leaving 31 bases between. Germline loops: CDR1 SGHVS, CDR2 FQNEAQ. The CDR3 here is CASSFHPSIGQGIGEEQFF. Written as DNA, the CDR3 is TGTGCCAGCAGCTTTCACCCTTCTATCGGGCAGGGGATTGGAGAGGAGCAGTTCTTC.

This clone appeared a few times. The rearrangement joins TRBV18 to TRBJ1-3, with 9 bases lining up with TRBD1. V shed 1 base, J shed 3 bases, and the junction held 4 bases outside the gene matches. This CDR3 contains 16 residues. Germline CDR1 KGHSH, CDR2 LQKENI. The CDR3 protein is CASSPRNRGHGNTIYF. The CDR3 bases are TGTGCCAGCTCACCACGTAACAGGGGGCATGGAAACACCATATATTTT.

This chain's CDR3 is CAWTGIGASGSYEQYF. CDR3 bases: TGTGCCTGGACAGGGATCGGCGCGTCGGGCTCCTACGAGCAGTACTTC. The J gene is TRBJ2-7, the V gene TRBV30, with a weak D call TRBD1 (5 bases). Deletions cut 4 bases from V and 0 bases from J, with 19 bases between. CDR1 is GTSNPN and CDR2 is SVGIG in the germline V gene (reference sequence). The CDR3 loop spans 16 amino acids.

The chain combines TRBV19 with TRBJ1-5, with D unclear. Germline V gene sequence: CDR1 LNHDA, CDR2 SQIVND (reference sequence). This CDR3 has 15 residues. V lost 6 bases and J lost 6, with 18 bases in between. This CDR3 reads CASRTSSGRGQPQHF. CDR3 in DNA: TGTGCCAGTAGGACCTCCTCGGGCAGAGGTCAGCCCCAGCATTTT.

The rearrangement uses TRBV30 and TRBJ1-1; the D gene is possibly TRBD1 (6 bases). The CDR3 covers 12 residues. V was cut by 2 bases and J by 5 bases, with 9 bases left in between. Germline V gene lookup returns CDR1 GTSNPN and CDR2 SVGIG (reference sequence). CDR3 DNA: TGTGCCTGGAGTTCAGGGGTAACTGAAGCTTTCTTT. Its protein is CAWSSGVTEAFF.

In its sample, this clone was seen once. The chain couples TRBV7-3 to TRBJ2-3; 7 nucleotides align to TRBD2. CDR1 is SGHTA, CDR2 FQGTGA, per germline. This CDR3 has 20 residues. J lost 0 bases, V lost 1 base, and 16 bases had no gene match. The CDR3 nucleotides read TGTGCCAGCAGCTTAAGGGCTAGCGGTTTCGTTACCAATAGCACAGATACGCAGTATTTT. It is translated as CASSLRASGFVTNSTDTQYF.

The V call is TRBV5-1, the J call TRBJ2-7; D ambiguous. Trimming took 4 bases from V and 5 from J, leaving 16 bases between them. The CDR3 spans 14 residues. CDR1 and CDR2 from the germline V gene are SGHRS and YFSETQ. The CDR3 DNA reads TGCGCCAGCAGCCCGACCCTCAACCTTCACGAGCAGTACTTC. It yields the protein CASSPTLNLHEQYF.

This sequence joins TRBV2 and TRBJ2-7; the D gene is possibly TRBD1 (6 bases). CDR1 SNHLY and CDR2 FYNNEI come from the germline V gene. Trimming cost V 0 bases and J 11 bases, with 11 bases left between them. The CDR3 is 12 amino acids. The CDR3: CASSEASPGEYF. In DNA, the CDR3 is TGTGCCAGCAGTGAAGCGAGTCCAGGGGAGTACTTC.

The CDR3 DNA sequence: TGTGCCTGGAACAGGGATAGACTCTATGGCTACACCTTC. This sequence encodes CAWNRDRLYGYTF. The V gene is TRBV30, the J gene TRBJ1-2; possibly TRBD1 for D (6 bases). The V end lost 4 bases, the J end lost 4 bases, and 13 bases lay between the germline ends. The CDR3 loop spans 13 amino acids. Germline CDR1 is GTSNPN and CDR2 is SVGIG (reference sequence). Using reference TRBV30 and TRBJ1-2 for the parts outside the CDR3, the full variable domain is SQTIHQWPATLVQPVGSPLSLECTVEGTSNPNLYWYRQAAGRGLQLLFYSVGIGQISSEVPQNLSASRPQDRQFILSSKKLLLSDSGFYLCAWNRDRLYGYTFGSGTRLTVV.

This CDR3 is CAWSVYPAADTF. The CDR3 bases are TGTGCCTGGAGTGTGTACCCCGCGGCTGACACCTTC. The V and J genes are TRBV30 and TRBJ1-2; no definite D call. CDR1 is GTSNPN and CDR2 is SVGIG in the germline V gene (reference sequence). Trimming took 0 bases from V and 12 from J, leaving 14 bases between them. There are 12 residues in the CDR3.

This chain uses TRBV6-6 with TRBJ2-2; D is unclear. This CDR3 is 13 amino acids long. Germline V gene data show CDR1 as MNHNY and CDR2 as SVGAGI (reference sequence). With 3 bases removed from V and 6 bases from J, the gap between germline ends came to 8 bases. CDR3 bases: TGTGCCAGCAGTTATAGGAGTCCCGGGGAGCTGTTTTTT. As protein: CASSYRSPGELFF.

By sample share, this clone is medium-sized. This chain uses TRBV5-5 with TRBJ2-7, with D perhaps TRBD2 (6 bases). CDR1 and CDR2 from the germline V gene are SGHKS and YYEKEE (reference sequence). Trimming took 5 bases from V and 4 from J, leaving 16 bases between them. This CDR3 has 14 residues. The CDR3 region has the DNA TGTGCCAGCAGGGTGGGGGGTGACGCGTACGAGCAGTACTTC. This sequence encodes CASRVGGDAYEQYF.

V and J are TRBV6-5 and TRBJ1-2; D is undetermined. Per the germline V gene, CDR1 is MNHEY and CDR2 is SVGAGI. The CDR3 is 14 residues long. V was trimmed by 5 bases and J by 2 bases, leaving 12 bases between them. The CDR3 is CASSESGGNYGYTF. CDR3 in DNA: TGTGCCAGCAGTGAAAGCGGCGGCAACTATGGCTACACCTTC.

This chain uses TRBV28 with TRBJ2-3; D ambiguous. The CDR3 has 11 residues. V was trimmed by 7 bases and J by 6 bases, leaving 8 bases between them. Germline CDR1 MDHEN, CDR2 SYDVKM. This chain's CDR3 is CASIQFDTQYF. The CDR3 region has the DNA TGTGCCAGCATACAGTTTGATACGCAGTATTTT.

The chain combines TRBV2 with TRBJ1-3; D call uncertain. Per germline, CDR1 SNHLY and CDR2 FYNNEI. V shed 0 bases and J shed 0 bases, with 9 bases lying between them. This CDR3 region has 16 residues. The CDR3 here is CASSEATVYSGNTIYF. CDR3 DNA: TGTGCCAGCAGTGAAGCAACGGTTTACTCTGGAAACACCATATATTTT.

V is TRBV2 and J is TRBJ1-1, with a possible D match to TRBD1 (5 bases). The CDR3 spans 14 residues. Germline V gene data show CDR1 as SNHLY and CDR2 as FYNNEI. Trimming removed 6 bases from V and 0 bases from J, with 11 bases in between. The chain's CDR3 is CASRTEPMNTEAFF. DNA for the CDR3: TGTGCCAGCAGGACAGAGCCTATGAACACTGAAGCTTTCTTT.

The chain couples TRBV5-6 to TRBJ2-3; D possibly corresponds to TRBD2 (6 bases). V dropped 6 bases and J dropped 2 bases, with 19 bases sitting between them. The germline CDR1 and CDR2 sequences are SGHDT and YYEEEE. The CDR3 has 16 residues. CDR3 nucleotides: TGTGCCAGCACCCCGGGACTGACGTCCCCCACAGATACGCAGTATTTT. Encoded protein: CASTPGLTSPTDTQYF.

The V gene is TRBV9, the J gene TRBJ1-1, with D hard to call. There are 13 residues in the CDR3. Trimming removed 0 bases from V and 4 bases from J, with 7 bases in between. Germline-derived CDR1 and CDR2 are SGDLS and YYNGEE. CDR3 bases: TGTGCCAGCAGCGTAGAACTGCGCACTGAAGCTTTCTTT. This gives the protein CASSVELRTEAFF.

In its sample, this clone was seen once. The genes are TRBV29-1 and TRBJ2-3; 11 nucleotides align to TRBD2. Trimming cost V 5 bases and J 2 bases; bases outside gene matches: 9. CDR1 and CDR2 (germline): SQVTM, ANQGSEA. The CDR3 runs to 16 residues. This CDR3 is CSVYGASGRYTDTQYF. The CDR3 coding sequence is TGCAGCGTTTATGGAGCTAGCGGGAGGTACACAGATACGCAGTATTTT.

In its sample, this clone was seen once. The CDR3 nucleotides read TGTGCCAGCAGTTACGAGATAGCGGAGACCTACGAGCAGTACTTC. Amino acids: CASSYEIAETYEQYF. V and J are TRBV6-5 and TRBJ2-7; maybe TRBD2 (6 bases). V was shortened by 2 bases and J by 2 bases, with 13 bases between the two germline ends. Per the germline V gene, CDR1 is MNHEY and CDR2 is SVGAGI. CDR3 length: 15 residues.

The chain combines TRBV4-2 with TRBJ1-3; D perhaps matches TRBD1 (6 bases). Germline V gives CDR1 LGHNA, CDR2 YNFKEQ. The CDR3 covers 17 residues. Trimming removed 1 base from V and 7 bases from J, with 20 bases in between. This chain's CDR3 is CASSQVSGGDRRNTIYF. CDR3 coding DNA: TGTGCCAGCAGCCAAGTCTCTGGGGGCGACCGACGGAACACCATATATTTT.

V is TRBV7-9 and J is TRBJ2-1; D is ambiguous. The germline V gene encodes CDR1 SEHNR and CDR2 FQNEAQ (reference sequence). This CDR3 has 15 residues. Trimming shortened V by 2 bases and J by 6 bases, and 14 bases separated the two germline ends. CDR3 coding DNA: TGTGCCAGCAGCTTAAATAGAGTAGGTCTCAATGAGCAGTTCTTC. Amino acid sequence: CASSLNRVGLNEQFF.